The next 18 T cell receptor beta chains were all read from a single sample in a study of cytomegalovirus exposure and HLA in healthy donors. Researchers ran the PCR with 60 Vbeta and 13 Jbeta primers. The table came from immunoSEQ multiplex PCR; TCRdb's copy has only in-frame clones and leaves some out. The table includes 60,000 to 100,000 clones, 60% to 85% detected once. The sample comprised PBMCs. Receptors originate from a male donor in good health and CMV-seropositive.

This clone was seen a handful of times. The rearrangement links TRBV14 to TRBJ2-1; 7 bases agree with TRBD2. The ends lost 4 bases at V and 1 base at J; junction bases unmatched: 10. This CDR3 is built from 17 residues. CDR1 is SGHDN, CDR2 FVKESK, per germline. CDR3: CASSRPTSSGSYNEQFF. In nucleotides, the CDR3 is TGTGCCAGCAGCCGTCCGACTAGCTCAGGGTCCTACAATGAGCAGTTCTTC.

This clone was observed once. J is TRBJ1-5 and V is TRBV19, with TRBD1 matching over 7 bases. Germline V gives CDR1 LNHDA, CDR2 SQIVND (reference sequence). Germline trimming cut 6 bases from V and 3 bases from J; bases unmatched to any gene: 8. The CDR3 is made up of 15 amino acids. The CDR3 is CASSSGQEFNQPQHF. In DNA, the CDR3 is TGTGCCAGTAGCTCCGGACAGGAGTTCAATCAGCCCCAGCATTTT.

This clone was recorded once. V usage is TRBV19 and J usage is TRBJ2-5; possibly TRBD2 for D (6 bases). The J call may not be correct, given that the DNA end is closer to TRBJ2-7. This CDR3 contains 13 residues. Germline V lookup: CDR1 LNHDA, CDR2 SQIVND (reference sequence). The CDR3 loop is CASSIVAGYEQYF. CDR3 DNA sequence: TGTGCCAGTAGTATAGTGGCGGGATACGAGCAGTACTTC.

This sequence joins TRBV9 and TRBJ2-1; 10 positions agree with TRBD1. The CDR3 is 16 amino acids. Germline V gives CDR1 SGDLS, CDR2 YYNGEE. V was pared by 0 bases and J by 7 bases, with 7 bases of the junction left unmatched. The CDR3 DNA sequence: TGTGCCAGCAGCGTAGTGGCGACAGGGGGCGTAAATGAGCAGTTCTTC. This translates into CASSVVATGGVNEQFF.

The chain has TRBV7-9 and TRBJ2-7; tentatively, D is TRBD2 (6 bases). Germline lookup yields CDR1 SEHNR and CDR2 FQNEAQ (reference sequence). The CDR3 is 16 amino acids. Trimming stripped 1 base from V and 2 bases from J, with 15 bases between. As DNA, the CDR3 is TGTGCCAGCAGCTTAGGGGAGGCGGGACTCCCCTACGAGCAGTACTTC. This encodes CASSLGEAGLPYEQYF.

The V and J genes are TRBV5-8 and TRBJ2-2, with D unresolved. The CDR3 totals 14 residues. From germline, CDR1 is SGHTS and CDR2 YDEGEE. Trimming shortened V by 4 bases and J by 4 bases, and 11 bases separated the two germline ends. CDR3 sequence: CASSQAGSTGELFF. For the CDR3, the DNA is TGTGCCAGCAGCCAAGCCGGTTCCACCGGGGAGCTGTTTTTT.

The chain combines TRBV9 with TRBJ1-1; D may be TRBD1 (5 bases). V was cut by 0 bases and J by 1 base, with 7 bases left in between. This CDR3 comprises 14 residues. From germline, CDR1 is SGDLS and CDR2 YYNGEE. The CDR3 protein is CASSVAGGNTEAFF. For the CDR3, the DNA is TGTGCCAGCAGCGTAGCGGGGGGGAACACTGAAGCTTTCTTT.

This clone has a handful of counts. The CDR3 loop is CASSWLRANTEAFF. The CDR3 DNA sequence: TGTGCCAGCAGCTGGCTGAGGGCGAACACTGAAGCTTTCTTT. The genes are TRBV7-9 and TRBJ1-1; D is ambiguous. The germline V and J ends were trimmed by 4 bases and 1 base, with 10 bases remaining between them. The CDR3 contains 14 residues. Germline CDR1 SEHNR, CDR2 FQNEAQ (reference sequence).

The rearrangement uses TRBV2 and TRBJ2-1; 11 bases map to TRBD1. The CDR3 has 16 residues. Per the germline V gene, CDR1 is SNHLY and CDR2 is FYNNEI. V lost 6 bases and J lost 5; bases outside the gene matches: 9. CDR3 coding DNA: TGTGCCAGCAGCCGACGGGGGACAGGGGGTAACAATGAGCAGTTCTTC. Protein: CASSRRGTGGNNEQFF.

V usage is TRBV28 and J usage is TRBJ2-5; 7 bases are shared with TRBD1. After removal of 3 bases from V and 2 bases from J, the junction contained 18 bases not matched to a gene. This CDR3 spans 19 amino acids. The germline gives CDR1 MDHEN, CDR2 SYDVKM. CDR3 nucleotides: TGTGCCAGCAGTTTGGGTCGATACAGGGGCCCGAGGGGGCAAGAGACCCAGTACTTC. It encodes CASSLGRYRGPRGQETQYF. Using reference TRBV28 and TRBJ2-5 for the parts outside the CDR3, the full variable domain is DVKVTQSSRYLVKRTGEKVFLECVQDMDHENMFWYRQDPGLGLRLIYFSYDVKMKEKGDIPEGYSVSREKKERFSLILESASTNQTSMYLCASSLGRYRGPRGQETQYFGPGTRLLVL.

The rearrangement joins TRBV4-2 to TRBJ2-7; D is unclear. CDR1 and CDR2 from the germline V gene are LGHNA and YNFKEQ. The CDR3 totals 11 residues. V was pared by 2 bases and J by 7 bases, with 6 bases between. The CDR3 nucleotides read TGTGCCAGCAGCCAACATCATGAGCAGTACTTC. This encodes CASSQHHEQYF.

This clone was seen only once. The chain uses TRBV7-9 and TRBJ2-1, with 8 bases aligning to TRBD1. CDR1 is SEHNR and CDR2 is FQNEAQ in the germline V gene (reference sequence). CDR3 length: 17 residues. The J segment lost 0 bases and the V segment lost 4 bases, leaving 8 bases of the junction unmatched. The CDR3 sequence: CASSSPGQGLSYNEQFF. The CDR3 DNA sequence: TGTGCCAGCAGCTCACCTGGACAGGGCCTCTCCTACAATGAGCAGTTCTTC.

The genes are TRBV10-3 and TRBJ1-1; 8 nucleotides agree with TRBD1. This CDR3 contains 15 residues. CDR1 and CDR2 from the germline V gene are ENHRY and SYGVKD. With 1 base clipped from V and 1 base from J, the junction kept 2 bases outside the gene matches. The CDR3 DNA reads TGTGCCATCAGTGAGTTAACAGGGGGGAACACTGAAGCTTTCTTT. Its translation: CAISELTGGNTEAFF.

The chain recombines TRBV4-1 with TRBJ2-7; 10 nucleotides line up with TRBD1. After removal of 4 bases from V and 6 bases from J, the junction contained 12 bases not matched to a gene. This CDR3 is 16 amino acids long. The germline CDR1 and CDR2 sequences are MGHRA and YSYEKL. The CDR3 is CASSLSTGTGVSEQYF. CDR3 coding DNA: TGCGCCAGCAGCCTGAGCACCGGGACAGGGGTGAGCGAGCAGTACTTC.

The V call is TRBV15, the J call TRBJ1-2, with a weak D call TRBD1 (5 bases). CDR3 length equals 15 residues. V shed 7 bases and J shed 0 bases, with 15 bases lying between them. Per the germline V gene, CDR1 is LNHNV and CDR2 is YYDKDF (reference sequence). This CDR3 reads CATTRGPSTNYGYTF. CDR3 DNA: TGTGCCACCACAAGGGGTCCGTCTACTAACTATGGCTACACCTTC.

The chain combines TRBV6-5 with TRBJ2-7; tentatively, D is TRBD1 (5 bases). The CDR3 is made up of 13 amino acids. Trimming cost V 4 bases and J 2 bases, with 9 bases left between them. CDR1 is MNHEY and CDR2 is SVGAGI in the germline V gene. In DNA, the CDR3 is TGTGCCAGCAGTTGGGGCGGCGCCTACGAGCAGTACTTC. This gives the protein CASSWGGAYEQYF.

The rearrangement links TRBV19 to TRBJ1-1, with D possibly TRBD1 on 5 matching bases. Germline V gene data show CDR1 as LNHDA and CDR2 as SQIVND (reference sequence). Trimming cost V 3 bases and J 4 bases, with 9 bases left between them. There are 13 residues in the CDR3. CDR3 sequence reads: CASSMDISTEAFF. The CDR3, as DNA: TGTGCCAGTAGTATGGACATCTCCACTGAAGCTTTCTTT.

The V call is TRBV5-1, the J call TRBJ2-1; 11 bases are shared with TRBD2. V shed 4 bases and J 9 bases; nucleotides not matched to a gene: 3. The CDR3 length is 13 residues. Germline assignment: CDR1 SGHRS and CDR2 YFSETQ. CDR3 DNA: TGCGCCAGCAGCGCCGGGACTAGCGGTGAGCAGTTCTTC. This translates into CASSAGTSGEQFF.